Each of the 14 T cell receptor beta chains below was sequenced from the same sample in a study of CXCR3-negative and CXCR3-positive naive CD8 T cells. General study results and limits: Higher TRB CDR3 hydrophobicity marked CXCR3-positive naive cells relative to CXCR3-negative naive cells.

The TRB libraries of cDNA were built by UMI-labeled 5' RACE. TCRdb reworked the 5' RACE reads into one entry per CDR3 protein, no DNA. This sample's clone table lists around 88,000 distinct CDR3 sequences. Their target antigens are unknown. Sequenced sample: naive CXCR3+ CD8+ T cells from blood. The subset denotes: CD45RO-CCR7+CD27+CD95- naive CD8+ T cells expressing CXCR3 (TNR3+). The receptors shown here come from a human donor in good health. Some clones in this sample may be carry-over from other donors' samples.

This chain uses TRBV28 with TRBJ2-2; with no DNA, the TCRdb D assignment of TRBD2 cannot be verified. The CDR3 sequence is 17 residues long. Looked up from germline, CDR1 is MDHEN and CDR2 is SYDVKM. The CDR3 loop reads CASSFTRDYMNTGELFF.

CDR3 sequence reads: CASSIPGTPEAFF. This chain connects TRBV19 to TRBJ1-1; TCRdb lists TRBD1, though no DNA is available to test this call. The CDR3 covers 13 residues. Germline lookup yields CDR1 LNHDA and CDR2 SQIVND (reference sequence).

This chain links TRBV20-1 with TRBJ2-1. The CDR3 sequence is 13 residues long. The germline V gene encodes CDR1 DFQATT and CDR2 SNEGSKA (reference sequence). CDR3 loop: CSASGGLYNEQFF.

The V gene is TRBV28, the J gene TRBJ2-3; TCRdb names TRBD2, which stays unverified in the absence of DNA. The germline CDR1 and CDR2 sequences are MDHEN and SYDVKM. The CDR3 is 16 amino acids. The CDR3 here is CASSFRRGLGTDTQYF.

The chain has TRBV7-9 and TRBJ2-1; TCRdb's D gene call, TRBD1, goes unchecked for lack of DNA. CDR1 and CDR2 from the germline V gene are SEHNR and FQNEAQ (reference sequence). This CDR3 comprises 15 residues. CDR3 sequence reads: CASSKRGGKNLEQFF.

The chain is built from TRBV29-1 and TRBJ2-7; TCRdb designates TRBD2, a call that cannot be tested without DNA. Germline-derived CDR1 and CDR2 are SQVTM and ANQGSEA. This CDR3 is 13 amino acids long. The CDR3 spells CSVVERALGEQYF.

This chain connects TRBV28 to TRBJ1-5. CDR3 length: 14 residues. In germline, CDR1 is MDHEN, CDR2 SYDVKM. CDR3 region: CASRNSVTYQPQHF.

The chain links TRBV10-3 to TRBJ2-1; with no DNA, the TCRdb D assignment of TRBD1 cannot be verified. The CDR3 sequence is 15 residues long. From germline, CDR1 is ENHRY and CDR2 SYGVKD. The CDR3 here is CAISEWVAKSHEQFF.

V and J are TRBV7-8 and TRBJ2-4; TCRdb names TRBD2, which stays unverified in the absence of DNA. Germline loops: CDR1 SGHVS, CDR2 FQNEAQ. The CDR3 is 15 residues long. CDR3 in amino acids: CASSLIAGAKNIQYF.

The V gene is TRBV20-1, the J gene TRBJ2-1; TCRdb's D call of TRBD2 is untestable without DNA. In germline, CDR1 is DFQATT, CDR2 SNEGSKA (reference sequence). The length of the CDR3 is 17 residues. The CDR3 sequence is CSARDLSGGPEGNEQFF.

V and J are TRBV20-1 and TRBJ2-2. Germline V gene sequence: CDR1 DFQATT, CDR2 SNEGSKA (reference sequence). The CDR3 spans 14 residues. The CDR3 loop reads CSASENLDTGELFF.

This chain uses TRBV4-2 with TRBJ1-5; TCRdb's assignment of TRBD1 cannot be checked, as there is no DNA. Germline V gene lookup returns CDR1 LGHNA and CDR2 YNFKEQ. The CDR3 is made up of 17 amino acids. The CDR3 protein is CASSRVLQGASNQPQHF.

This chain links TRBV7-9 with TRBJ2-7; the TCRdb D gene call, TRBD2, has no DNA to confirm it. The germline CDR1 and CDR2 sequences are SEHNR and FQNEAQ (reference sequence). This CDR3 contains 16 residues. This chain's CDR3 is CASSPSLAGGPNEQYF. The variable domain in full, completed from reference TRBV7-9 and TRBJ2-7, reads DTGVSQNPRHKITKRGQNVTFRCDPISEHNRLYWYRQTLGQGPEFLTYFQNEAQLEKSRLLSDRFSAERPKGSFSTLEIQRTEQGDSAMYLCASSPSLAGGPNEQYFGPGTRLTVT.

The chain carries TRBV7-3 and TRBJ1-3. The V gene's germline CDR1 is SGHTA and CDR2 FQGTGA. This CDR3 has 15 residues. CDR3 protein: CASSSSERSGNTIYF.